The 24 T cell receptor beta chains below were found in one sample sequenced in a study of cytomegalovirus exposure and HLA in healthy donors. It was with 60 Vbeta and 13 Jbeta primers that the PCR ran. This table comes from immunoSEQ multiplex PCR, and its TCRdb copy is limited to in-frame clones, with some not included. Seen here are about 190,000 clones, about 90% observed once, and the top ten hold around 0.99%. Sequenced material: PBMCs. The source of these receptors is a boy younger than 10 in good health and CMV-seronegative.

V and J are TRBV27 and TRBJ1-2; 8 positions match TRBD1. The V gene end was trimmed by 3 bases and the J gene end by 6 bases; junction bases not matched to a gene: 12. Germline V CDR1 and CDR2: MNHEY, SMNVEV (reference sequence). This CDR3 is built from 16 residues. The CDR3: CASSFVGGTGSDGYTF. CDR3 bases: TGTGCCAGCAGTTTCGTGGGCGGGACAGGATCGGATGGCTACACCTTC.

This chain joins TRBV6-1 and TRBJ1-1, with D tentatively TRBD1 (6 bases). Germline CDR1 is MNHNS and CDR2 is SASEGT. The CDR3 has 11 amino acids. V was shortened by 5 bases and J by 7 bases, with 8 bases between the two germline ends. CDR3 amino acids: CASSHRVEAFF. The CDR3 DNA is TGTGCCAGCAGTCACAGGGTTGAAGCTTTCTTT.

The V gene is TRBV7-8, the J gene TRBJ1-2; no clear D. CDR1 SGHVS and CDR2 FQNEAQ come from the germline V gene. The CDR3 sequence is 17 residues long. V shed 4 bases and J shed 4 bases, with 22 bases lying between them. CDR3 in amino acids: CASSSLIRNSISYGYTF. CDR3 nucleotides: TGTGCCAGCAGCTCCCTGATAAGAAATTCCATTAGCTATGGCTACACCTTC.

This clone came up a few times. The rearrangement joins TRBV6-5 to TRBJ1-5; TRBD1 is a possible D gene (5 bases). The CDR3 runs 14 residues. From germline, CDR1 is MNHEY and CDR2 SVGAGI. Deletions cut 6 bases from V and 4 bases from J, with 13 bases between. As DNA, the CDR3 is TGTGCCAGCAGCCGACGGTCAGGGAATCAGCCCCAGCATTTT. This gives the protein CASSRRSGNQPQHF.

The chain is built from TRBV7-9 and TRBJ2-5, with TRBD2 matching over 7 bases. Matching the DNA end better, TRBJ2-7 makes the J call doubtful. CDR3 length: 15 amino acids. CDR1 is SEHNR, CDR2 FQNEAQ, per germline (reference sequence). CDR3 nucleotide sequence: TGTGCCAGCAGCTTGAGGCTCGGGAGGACCTACGAGCAGTACTTC. The encoded protein is CASSLRLGRTYEQYF.

This clone came up a few times. V and J are TRBV15 and TRBJ2-1, with TRBD1 matching over 11 bases. The CDR3 has 15 residues. V was clipped by 0 bases and J by 7 bases; unmatched bases: 2. Germline V gene lookup returns CDR1 LNHNV and CDR2 YYDKDF (reference sequence). CDR3 coding DNA: TGTGCCACCAGCAGAGATGGGACAGGGGGTAATGAGCAGTTCTTC. Protein product: CATSRDGTGGNEQFF.

The chain is built from TRBV7-9 and TRBJ2-5; tentative D call: TRBD1 (6 bases). Germline V gene sequence: CDR1 SEHNR, CDR2 FQNEAQ (reference sequence). Trimming removed 3 bases at V and 5 bases at J, with 13 bases between. CDR3 size: 14 residues. CDR3 residues: CASSLDSGLETQYF. The CDR3 nucleotides are TGTGCCAGCAGCTTGGACAGTGGGCTCGAGACCCAGTACTTC.

The chain links TRBV7-3 to TRBJ2-3, with D perhaps TRBD2 (5 bases). V was cut by 5 bases and J by 6 bases, with 9 bases left in between. CDR3 length equals 12 residues. Germline CDR1 reads SGHTA; CDR2 reads FQGTGA. The CDR3 reads CASSRSEDTQYF. The CDR3 coding sequence is TGTGCCAGCAGCCGTAGCGAGGATACGCAGTATTTT.

This chain uses TRBV15 with TRBJ2-4, with D tentatively TRBD1 (5 bases). With 0 bases removed from V and 15 bases from J, the gap between germline ends came to 15 bases. The germline V gene has CDR1 LNHNV and CDR2 YYDKDF (reference sequence). The CDR3 spans 13 residues. CDR3 amino acids: CATSRDFRTSGYF. CDR3 bases: TGTGCCACCAGCAGAGATTTCCGGACATCTGGGTACTTC.

The chain uses TRBV5-1 and TRBJ2-3; 7 bases are a match to TRBD1. CDR1 and CDR2 from the germline V gene are SGHRS and YFSETQ. The V gene end was trimmed by 1 base and the J gene end by 4 bases; junction bases not matched to a gene: 9. The CDR3 has 16 amino acids. Here the CDR3 DNA reads TGCGCCAGCAGCTTGCCTAGACAGGGCAGTCCAGATACGCAGTATTTT. This codes for CASSLPRQGSPDTQYF.

The chain uses TRBV5-1 and TRBJ2-3, with D possibly TRBD2 on 6 matching bases. V lost 0 bases and J lost 3, with 14 bases in between. Germline V CDR1 and CDR2: SGHRS, YFSETQ. This CDR3 contains 16 residues. This CDR3 reads CASSLAGTQETDTQYF. The CDR3 DNA is TGCGCCAGCAGCTTGGCTGGGACTCAAGAAACAGATACGCAGTATTTT.

For the CDR3, the DNA is TGTGCCAGCAGCCTAATCAGCGGGCCGAGCACAGATACGCAGTATTTT. Amino acids: CASSLISGPSTDTQYF. The gene calls are TRBV7-2 and TRBJ2-3; perhaps TRBD2 as D (6 bases). The germline CDR1 and CDR2 sequences are SGHTA and FQGNSA. Deletions cut 5 bases from V and 0 bases from J, with 15 bases between. This CDR3 is built from 16 residues.

The V gene is TRBV5-1, the J gene TRBJ2-6; TRBD1 is a possible D gene (5 bases). Germline V gene data show CDR1 as SGHRS and CDR2 as YFSETQ. CDR3 length equals 17 residues. V was cut by 4 bases and J by 0 bases, with 14 bases left in between. Here the CDR3 DNA reads TGCGCCAGCAGCCCACAGGTAACCGGCTCTGGGGCCAACGTCCTGACTTTC. Protein product: CASSPQVTGSGANVLTF. The variable domain in full, completed from reference TRBV5-1 and TRBJ2-6, reads KAGVTQTPRYLIKTRGQQVTLSCSPISGHRSVSWYQQTPGQGLQFLFEYFSETQRNKGNFPGRFSGRQFSNSRSEMNVSTLELGDSALYLCASSPQVTGSGANVLTFGAGSRLTVL.

The V gene is TRBV27, the J gene TRBJ2-5; tentatively, D is TRBD1 (5 bases). Germline V gives CDR1 MNHEY, CDR2 SMNVEV (reference sequence). CDR3 length equals 13 residues. The germline V and J ends were trimmed by 6 bases and 4 bases, with 12 bases remaining between them. The CDR3 sequence is CASSYRSRETQYF. The CDR3 DNA reads as TGTGCCAGCAGCTACAGGAGTCGAGAGACCCAGTACTTC.

V usage is TRBV27 and J usage is TRBJ1-1; 8 bases agree with TRBD1. The germline V gene encodes CDR1 MNHEY and CDR2 SMNVEV (reference sequence). CDR3 size: 15 residues. The J segment lost 5 bases and the V segment lost 3 bases, leaving 8 bases of the junction unmatched. This CDR3 is CASSLTGEVGTEAFF. Written as DNA, the CDR3 is TGTGCCAGCAGTTTGACAGGGGAGGTAGGGACTGAAGCTTTCTTT.

This chain joins TRBV19 and TRBJ2-3; 9 bases match TRBD2. V lost 4 bases and J lost 2; bases outside the gene matches: 7. The CDR3 totals 16 residues. Looked up from germline, CDR1 is LNHDA and CDR2 is SQIVND (reference sequence). CDR3 nucleotide sequence: TGTGCCAGTAGTAATTGGCGGGGGGGCCCCACAGATACGCAGTATTTT. This codes for CASSNWRGGPTDTQYF.

The chain employs TRBV9 and TRBJ2-1; 8 nucleotides line up with TRBD2. With V trimmed by 4 bases and J by 2 bases, 11 bases remained unmatched. CDR3 size: 17 residues. Germline CDR1 SGDLS, CDR2 YYNGEE. The CDR3 loop is CASSYGVSGTAYNEQFF. The CDR3, as DNA: TGTGCCAGCAGCTATGGGGTTAGCGGGACCGCCTACAATGAGCAGTTCTTC.

A remark on this clone: The same CDR3 is also encoded by other DNA sequences in this sample. The rearrangement uses TRBV27 and TRBJ2-2, with 7 bases identical to TRBD1. Germline V gene data show CDR1 as MNHEY and CDR2 as SMNVEV (reference sequence). The trim removed 2 bases at V and 6 bases at J, leaving 3 bases unmatched. The CDR3 totals 14 residues. The CDR3 loop is CASSLRQGPGELFF. The CDR3 region has the DNA TGTGCCAGCAGTTTAAGACAGGGCCCCGGGGAGCTGTTTTTT.

In DNA form, the CDR3 reads TGCGCCAGCAGCCCTAGAGGGGACAGGGTTGTCAATGAGCAGTTCTTC. Its protein is CASSPRGDRVVNEQFF. The chain employs TRBV5-1 and TRBJ2-1; 9 nucleotides match TRBD1. This CDR3 spans 16 amino acids. V shed 4 bases, J shed 6 bases, and the junction held 11 bases outside the gene matches. The germline gives CDR1 SGHRS, CDR2 YFSETQ.

The chain uses TRBV7-9 and TRBJ2-1, with D uncertain. The CDR3 has 16 residues. Trimming took 0 bases from V and 7 from J, leaving 16 bases between them. Germline CDR1 reads SEHNR; CDR2 reads FQNEAQ (reference sequence). Here the CDR3 DNA reads TGTGCCAGCAGCTTAGCTCAAGCCATCCCAAGTAATGAGCAGTTCTTC. Translating gives CASSLAQAIPSNEQFF.

Turning to this clone: Germline and junction disagree at one end, which may indicate a read error. V gene TRBV6-1 combines with J gene TRBJ1-4, with a weak D call TRBD1 (5 bases). From germline, CDR1 is MNHNS and CDR2 SASEGT. This CDR3 has 21 residues. For the CDR3, the DNA is TGTGCCAGCAGTGAACAGACTCCGACAGACCGAATGTTGTCGCGAAATGAGAAACTGTTTTTT. Amino acids: CASSEQTPTDRMLSRNEKLFF.

The chain is built from TRBV6-1 and TRBJ2-5, with 9 bases fitting TRBD2. This CDR3 has 19 residues. The V gene end was trimmed by 2 bases and the J gene end by 5 bases; junction bases not matched to a gene: 18. Germline CDR1 and CDR2: MNHNS and SASEGT. CDR3 bases: TGTGCCAGCAGTGAAATGCCTAGCGGGGCCCGCGTCTTTCCGGAGACCCAGTACTTC. This sequence encodes CASSEMPSGARVFPETQYF.

J is TRBJ1-6 and V is TRBV27; 12 bases are shared with TRBD1. V shed 6 bases and J 10 bases; nucleotides not matched to a gene: 7. This CDR3 is 15 amino acids long. Germline-derived CDR1 and CDR2 are MNHEY and SMNVEV (reference sequence). CDR3 nucleotide sequence: TGTGCCAGCAGCCTAGGGACAGGGGGCGCATCACCCCTCCACTTT. Amino acids: CASSLGTGGASPLHF.

The chain couples TRBV6-1 to TRBJ2-5; tentative D call: TRBD1 (6 bases). The tail of the sequence fits TRBJ2-7 better, so the J call may be wrong. From germline, CDR1 is MNHNS and CDR2 SASEGT. This CDR3 spans 14 amino acids. CDR3 region: CASRVTGHSYEQYF. DNA of the CDR3: TGTGCCAGCAGAGTGACGGGACACTCCTACGAGCAGTACTTC.